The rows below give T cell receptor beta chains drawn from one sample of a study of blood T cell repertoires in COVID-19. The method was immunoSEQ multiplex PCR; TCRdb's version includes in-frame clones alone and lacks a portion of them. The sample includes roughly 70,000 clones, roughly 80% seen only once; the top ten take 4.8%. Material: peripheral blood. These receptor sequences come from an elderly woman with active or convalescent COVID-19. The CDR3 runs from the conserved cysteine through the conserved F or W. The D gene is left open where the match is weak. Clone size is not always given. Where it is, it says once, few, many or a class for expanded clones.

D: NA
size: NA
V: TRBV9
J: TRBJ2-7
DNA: TGTGCCAGCAGCGTAGATCTCGGCGGCCAGCAGTACTTC
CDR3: CASSVDLGGQQYF

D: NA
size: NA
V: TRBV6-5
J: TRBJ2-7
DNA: TGTGCCAGCAGTTACGGGAACAGGGCCCCAGTTTACGAGCAGTACTTC
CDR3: CASSYGNRAPVYEQYF

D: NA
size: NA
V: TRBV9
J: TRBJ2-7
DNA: TGTGCCAGCAGCGTAAAGCCTCAGGTTGGCGAGCAGTACTTC
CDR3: CASSVKPQVGEQYF

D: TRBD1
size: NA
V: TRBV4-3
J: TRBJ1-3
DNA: TGCGCCAGCAGCCCGACAGGGCCCCTCTCTGGAAACACCATATATTTT
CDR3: CASSPTGPLSGNTIYF

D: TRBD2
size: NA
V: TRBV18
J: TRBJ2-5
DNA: TGTGCTAGCTCACCACCCCGGGGGAGCGGGGGAGACAACCAAGAGACCCAGTACTTC
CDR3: CASSPPRGSGGDNQETQYF

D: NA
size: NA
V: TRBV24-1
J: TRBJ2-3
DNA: TGTGCCACCAGTAACGAGCCACGGACAGATACGCGGTATTTT
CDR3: CATSNEPRTDTRYF

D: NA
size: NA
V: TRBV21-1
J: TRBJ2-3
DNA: TGTGCCAGCAGCGAGCCGTCCGGGACTAGCGGCACAGATACGCAGTATTTT
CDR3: CASSEPSGTSGTDTQYF

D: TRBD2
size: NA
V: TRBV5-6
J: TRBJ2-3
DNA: TGTGCCAGCACCCCGGGTCCGACTAGCGGGAGGCGAGATACGCAGTATTTT
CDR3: CASTPGPTSGRRDTQYF

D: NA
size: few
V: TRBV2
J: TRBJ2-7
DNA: TGTGCCAGCATCGGTGGCAAGAGGAGCTCCTACGAGCAGTACTTC
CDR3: CASIGGKRSSYEQYF

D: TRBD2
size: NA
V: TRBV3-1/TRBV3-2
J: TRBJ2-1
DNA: TGTGCCAGCAGCCGGCGGGGGACCTACAATGAGCAGTTCTTC
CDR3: CASSRRGTYNEQFF

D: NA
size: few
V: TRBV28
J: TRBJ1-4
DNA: TGTGCCAGCAGTGACAGCGCAACTAATGAAAAACTGTTTTTT
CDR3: CASSDSATNEKLFF

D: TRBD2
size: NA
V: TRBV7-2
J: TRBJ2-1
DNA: TGTGCCAGCAGGGGAAAGGCAGCGGGGGGGCTTCATGAGCAGTTCTTC
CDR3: CASRGKAAGGLHEQFF

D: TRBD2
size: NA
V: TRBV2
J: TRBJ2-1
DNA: TGTGCCAGCAGTGATATGAGCGGGAGGGCGGGGAATGAGCAGTTCTTC
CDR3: CASSDMSGRAGNEQFF

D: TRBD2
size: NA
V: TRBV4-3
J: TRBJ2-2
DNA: TGCGCCAGCAGCCGAAGCCTGCTAGCGGGTGAGGGGGGGGAGCTGTTTTTT
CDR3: CASSRSLLAGEGGELFF

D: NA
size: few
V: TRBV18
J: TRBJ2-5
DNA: TGTGCCAGCTCAACAAGACAAGAGACCCAGTACTTC
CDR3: CASSTRQETQYF

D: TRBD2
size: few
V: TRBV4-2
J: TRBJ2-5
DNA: TGTGCCAGCAGCCAAGGACTAGCGGGAGTGTCAGAGACCCAGTACTTC
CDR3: CASSQGLAGVSETQYF

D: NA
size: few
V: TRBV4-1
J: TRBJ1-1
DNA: TGCGCCAGCAGGGACACCCTGCGGACTGAAGCTTTCTTT
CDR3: CASRDTLRTEAFF

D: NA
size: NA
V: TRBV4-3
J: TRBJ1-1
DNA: TGCGCCAGCAGCCAAGATGGGGGACAGAACACTGAAGCTTTCTTT
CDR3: CASSQDGGQNTEAFF

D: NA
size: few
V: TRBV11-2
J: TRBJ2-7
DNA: TGTGCCAGCAGCTTAGGTCCAGGGATTGCCTACGAGCAGTACTTC
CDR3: CASSLGPGIAYEQYF

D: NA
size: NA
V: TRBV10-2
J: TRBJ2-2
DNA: TGCGCCAGCAGGCAGGGCCCAAACACCGGGGAGCTGTTTTTT
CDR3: CASRQGPNTGELFF

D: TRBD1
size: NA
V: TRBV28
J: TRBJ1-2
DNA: TGTGCCAGCCTCCGCCAGACCGGGACAGGGAATGGCTACACCTTC
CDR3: CASLRQTGTGNGYTF

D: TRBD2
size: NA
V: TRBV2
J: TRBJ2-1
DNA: TGTGCCAGCAGTGACAGCGGGACGGCCGACAATGAGCAGTTCTTC
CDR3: CASSDSGTADNEQFF

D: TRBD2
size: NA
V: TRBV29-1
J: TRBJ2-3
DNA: TGCAGCGCCGGGGGGGGCACAGATACGCAGTATTTT
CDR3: CSAGGGTDTQYF

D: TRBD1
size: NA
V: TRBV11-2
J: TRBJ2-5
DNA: TGTGCCAGCAGCGCCGACAGGGGAGAGACCCAGTACTTC
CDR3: CASSADRGETQYF

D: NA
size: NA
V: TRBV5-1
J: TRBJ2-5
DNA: TGCGCCAGCAGCCAAACAAGGGAGATTCAAGAGACCCAGTACTTC
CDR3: CASSQTREIQETQYF

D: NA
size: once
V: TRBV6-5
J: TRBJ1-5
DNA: TGTGCCAGCAGTTACAGCGACCGAAATCAGCCCCAGCATTTT
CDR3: CASSYSDRNQPQHF

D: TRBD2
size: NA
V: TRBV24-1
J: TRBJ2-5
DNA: TGTGCCACCAGTGATTTGGGGACTAGCGGGGCTTACCAAGAGACCCAGTACTTC
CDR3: CATSDLGTSGAYQETQYF

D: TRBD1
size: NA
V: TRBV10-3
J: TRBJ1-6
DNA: TGTGCCATCAGTGAATACGGGACAGATCATTCACCCCTCCACTTT
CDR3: CAISEYGTDHSPLHF

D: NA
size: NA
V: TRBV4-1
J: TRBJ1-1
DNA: TGCGCCAGCAGCCGGGGGCAGAGCACTGAAGCTTTCTTT
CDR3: CASSRGQSTEAFF

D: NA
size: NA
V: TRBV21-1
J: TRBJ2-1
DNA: TGTGCCAGCAGCAACTTCAGGTCCCGGGACAGGGTAGGCTCCTACAATGAGCAGTTCTTC
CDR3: CASSNFRSRDRVGSYNEQFF

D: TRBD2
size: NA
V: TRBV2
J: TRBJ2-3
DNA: TGTGCCAGGGGTCGGGGGAGCGGGGGCACAGATACGCAGTATTTT
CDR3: CARGRGSGGTDTQYF

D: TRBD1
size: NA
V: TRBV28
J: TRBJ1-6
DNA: TGTGCCAGCAGTTTCCGGGACAGGGTGGGTTCACCCCTCCACTTT
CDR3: CASSFRDRVGSPLHF

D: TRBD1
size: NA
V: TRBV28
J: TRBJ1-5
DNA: TGTGCCAGCAGTCCGGAAGGGACAGGAAACTATCAGCCCCAGCATTTT
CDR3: CASSPEGTGNYQPQHF

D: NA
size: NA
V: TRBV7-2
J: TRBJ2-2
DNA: TGTGCCAGCAGCCCGACTCTCACCGGGGAGCTGTTTTTT
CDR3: CASSPTLTGELFF

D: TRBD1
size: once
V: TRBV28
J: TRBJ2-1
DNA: TGTGCCAGCAGGGAAAGACAGGGGGCAGGAAATGAGCAGTTCTTC
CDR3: CASRERQGAGNEQFF

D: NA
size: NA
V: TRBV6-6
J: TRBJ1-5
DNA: TGTGCCAGCTCCTGGGAGGGCAATCAGCCCCAGCATTTT
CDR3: CASSWEGNQPQHF

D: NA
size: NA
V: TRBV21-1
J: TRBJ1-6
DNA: TGTGCCAGCAGCAAAGTACAGGGTAATTCACCCCTCCACTTT
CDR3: CASSKVQGNSPLHF

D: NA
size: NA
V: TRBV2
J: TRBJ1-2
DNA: TGTGCCAGCAGGACACCTCGTGGGGCCTATGGCTACACCTTC
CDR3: CASRTPRGAYGYTF

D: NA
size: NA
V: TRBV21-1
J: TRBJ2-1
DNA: TGTGCCAGCAGCAATAAGTATGGGACTAGCCAATCCTACAATGAGCAGTTCTTC
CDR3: CASSNKYGTSQSYNEQFF

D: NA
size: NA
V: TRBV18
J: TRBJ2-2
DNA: TGTGCCAGCTCACCGAACAAGGGGGACACCGGGGAGCTGTTTTTT
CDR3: CASSPNKGDTGELFF

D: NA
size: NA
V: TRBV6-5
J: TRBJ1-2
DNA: TGTGCCAGCAGTCGGGCCGGGACACGGACCTATGGCTACACCTTC
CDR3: CASSRAGTRTYGYTF

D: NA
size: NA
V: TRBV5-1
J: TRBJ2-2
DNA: TGCGCCAGCAGCTCCTCCCAAGCGGCCGGGGAGCTGTTTTTT
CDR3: CASSSSQAAGELFF

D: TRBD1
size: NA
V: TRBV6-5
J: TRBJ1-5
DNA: TGTGCCATAGGAAGGACAGGGTCCAATCAGCCCCAGCATTTT
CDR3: CAIGRTGSNQPQHF

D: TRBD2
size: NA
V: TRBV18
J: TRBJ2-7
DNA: TGTGCCAGCCGGGAGGGAGGGCCCGACGAGCAGTACTTC
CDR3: CASREGGPDEQYF

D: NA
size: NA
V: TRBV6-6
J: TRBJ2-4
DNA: TGTGCCACCGCGGACAGCGGAACGACGGCCAAAAACATTCAGTACTTC
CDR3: CATADSGTTAKNIQYF

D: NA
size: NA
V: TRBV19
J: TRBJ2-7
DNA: TGTGCCAGTAGCCCGGGACTGCCTTCCCTCGAGCAGTACTTC
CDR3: CASSPGLPSLEQYF

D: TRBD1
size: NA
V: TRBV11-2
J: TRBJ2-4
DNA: TGTGCCAGCAGCTTACGGGCAGGGGGTACGGACATTCAGTACTTC
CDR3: CASSLRAGGTDIQYF

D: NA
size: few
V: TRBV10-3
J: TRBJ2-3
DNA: TGTGCCATCAGTGAGTCAGGGGCTAGCACAGATACGCAGTATTTT
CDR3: CAISESGASTDTQYF

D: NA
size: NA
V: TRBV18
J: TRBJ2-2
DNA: TGTGCCAGCTCACCAACTCCCAGCGGAGCTACCGGGGAGCTGTTTTTT
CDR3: CASSPTPSGATGELFF

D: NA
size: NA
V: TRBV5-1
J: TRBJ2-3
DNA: TGCGCCAGCAGCCGGGACACAGATACGCAGTATTTT
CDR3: CASSRDTDTQYF

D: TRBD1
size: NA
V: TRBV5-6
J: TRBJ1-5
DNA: TGTGCCAGCAGCTTGGACAGGGGTCAGCCCCAGCATTTT
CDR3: CASSLDRGQPQHF

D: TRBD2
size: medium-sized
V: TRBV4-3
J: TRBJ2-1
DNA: TGCGCCAGCAGCCAAGGAGTTAGCGGGGGCCTTGAACGGTTCTTC
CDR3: CASSQGVSGGLERFF

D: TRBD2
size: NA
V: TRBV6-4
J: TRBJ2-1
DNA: TGTGCCAGCAGTAGGGGTACTAGCGGGAGAGGGTACAATGAGCAGTTCTTC
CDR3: CASSRGTSGRGYNEQFF

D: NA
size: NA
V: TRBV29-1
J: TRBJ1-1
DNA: TGCAGCGTTGCGGGGGTGAACACTGAAGCTTTCTTT
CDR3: CSVAGVNTEAFF

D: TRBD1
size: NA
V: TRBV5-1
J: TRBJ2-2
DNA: TGCGCCAGCAGCTTTGGGCAGGGGGCAGGCACCGGGGAGCTGTTTTTT
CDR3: CASSFGQGAGTGELFF

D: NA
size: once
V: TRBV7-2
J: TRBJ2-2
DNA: TGTGCCAGCAGCCCCGGGGGCGGGAGTAACACCGGGGAGCTGTTTTTT
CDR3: CASSPGGGSNTGELFF

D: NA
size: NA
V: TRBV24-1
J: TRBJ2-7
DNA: TGTGCCACCAGTGATCCGAGTTCCTACGAGCAGTACTTC
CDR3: CATSDPSSYEQYF

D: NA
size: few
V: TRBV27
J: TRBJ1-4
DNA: TGTGCCAGCGGCGTTCGACAGAAAAATGAAAAACTGTTTTTT
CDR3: CASGVRQKNEKLFF

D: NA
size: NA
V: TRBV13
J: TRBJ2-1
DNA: TGTGCCAGCAGCTTAACAGGGAATGAGCAGTTCTTC
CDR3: CASSLTGNEQFF